These 27 T cell receptor beta chains were all obtained from the same sample, sequenced in a study of patients and donors after allogeneic stem cell transplantation. In TCRdb, the RT-PCR reads were re-called with MiXCR into one record per CDR3 protein. The sample has 800,000 to 1,000,000 distinct CDR3 sequences; under 20% are singletons. The sequenced material came from blood, either unsorted or a sorted T cell fraction (not recorded which). The origin of the receptors is a human donor who was either an allogeneic HSCT recipient or a stem cell or donor lymphocyte infusion donor (not recorded which). It is not recorded whose cells these are; they may come from a transplant donor.

The genes are TRBV24-1 and TRBJ2-1; tentative D call: TRBD2 (6 bases). Trimming shortened V by 5 bases and J by 10 bases, and 11 bases separated the two germline ends. CDR1 is KGHDR, CDR2 SFDVKD, per germline. The CDR3 runs to 12 residues. CDR3 sequence reads: CATSGGGREQFF. In DNA form, the CDR3 reads TGTGCCACCAGTGGTGGGGGGAGGGAGCAGTTCTTC.

V is TRBV7-2 and J is TRBJ2-3; tentatively, D is TRBD2 (5 bases). The CDR3 totals 15 residues. The V gene lost 1 base and the J gene lost 6 bases, with 14 bases spanning the gap. CDR1 and CDR2 from the germline V gene are SGHTA and FQGNSA. This CDR3 is CASSLGRLLSDTQYF. The CDR3 DNA sequence: TGTGCCAGCAGCTTAGGTAGACTACTCTCCGATACGCAGTATTTT.

This chain connects TRBV12-3 or TRBV12-4 to TRBJ2-2; D is perhaps TRBD1 (5 bases). Trimming took off 4 bases at V and 3 bases at J, with 12 bases between the two ends. The CDR3 has 15 residues. The CDR3: CASSSRTIHTGELFF. The CDR3 nucleotides read TGTGCCAGCAGTTCCAGGACAATCCACACCGGGGAGCTGTTTTTT.

The table lists this clonotype with a few counts. This rearrangement joins TRBV5-1 to TRBJ2-2, with D possibly being TRBD1 (6 bases). The CDR3 runs 15 residues. Per the germline V gene, CDR1 is SGHRS and CDR2 is YFSETQ. V was cut by 0 bases and J by 4 bases, with 10 bases left in between. CDR3 region: CASSLDRASTGELFF. The DNA of the CDR3 is TGCGCCAGCAGCTTGGACAGGGCTAGCACCGGGGAGCTGTTTTTT.

This clonotype was detected only a few times. J is TRBJ2-5 and V is TRBV27; TRBD1 agrees at 7 bases. The germline V gene encodes CDR1 MNHEY and CDR2 SMNVEV (reference sequence). The CDR3 contains 15 residues. Trimming took 1 base from V and 7 from J; bases not matched to a gene: 9. The CDR3: CASSLLSTGLGTQYF. The CDR3 DNA reads TGTGCCAGCAGTTTATTATCGACAGGGCTGGGGACCCAGTACTTC.

This clonotype was recorded at least ten times. The V gene is TRBV5-1, the J gene TRBJ1-1, with D hard to call. V lost 1 base to trimming and J lost 2 bases, with 6 bases between them. CDR1 and CDR2 (germline): SGHRS, YFSETQ. The CDR3 covers 13 residues. CDR3 region: CASSLMANTEAFF. In DNA form, the CDR3 reads TGCGCCAGCAGCTTGATGGCCAACACTGAAGCTTTCTTT.

This chain joins TRBV5-1 and TRBJ2-1; tentative D call: TRBD2 (5 bases). V was clipped by 0 bases and J by 9 bases, with 10 bases between them. CDR3 length: 13 amino acids. Germline V lookup: CDR1 SGHRS, CDR2 YFSETQ. CDR3 loop: CASSLERLGEQFF. CDR3 DNA sequence: TGCGCCAGCAGCTTGGAGCGGCTGGGTGAGCAGTTCTTC.

This clonotype was found a few times. The chain has TRBV6-1 and TRBJ1-2, with D uncertain. The V end lost 6 bases, the J end lost 4 bases, and 6 bases lay between the germline ends. The germline V gene encodes CDR1 MNHNS and CDR2 SASEGT. CDR3 length: 11 residues. The CDR3 spells CASSLPYGYTF. Here the CDR3 DNA reads TGTGCCAGCAGCCTTCCCTATGGCTACACCTTC.

The chain couples TRBV7-9 to TRBJ1-5, with D perhaps TRBD1 (6 bases). Germline V gives CDR1 SEHNR, CDR2 FQNEAQ (reference sequence). The CDR3 loop spans 16 amino acids. V was cut by 8 bases and J by 5 bases, with 22 bases left in between. The CDR3 DNA follows: TGTGCCAGCTCCAACCGCCTACAGGGATCCGATCAGCCCCAGCATTTT. It yields the protein CASSNRLQGSDQPQHF.

In its sample, this clonotype was seen a few times. The chain recombines TRBV24-1 with TRBJ2-1, with no clear D. Germline values: CDR1 KGHDR, CDR2 SFDVKD. The CDR3 extends over 12 amino acids. The V and J ends lost 7 bases and 9 bases respectively, with 12 bases between them. CDR3 sequence: CATRSEAGEQFF. The CDR3 bases are TGTGCCACCAGATCAGAAGCAGGTGAGCAGTTCTTC.

The chain employs TRBV5-1 and TRBJ2-2; weak D call: TRBD1 (6 bases). Per the germline V gene, CDR1 is SGHRS and CDR2 is YFSETQ. Trimming took off 0 bases at V and 4 bases at J, with 19 bases between the two ends. CDR3 length: 18 amino acids. The CDR3: CASSLEISRQAFTGELFF. The DNA of the CDR3 is TGCGCCAGCAGCTTGGAAATTTCGAGACAGGCGTTCACCGGGGAGCTGTTTTTT. Drawing the rest from reference TRBV5-1 and TRBJ2-2, the complete variable domain is KAGVTQTPRYLIKTRGQQVTLSCSPISGHRSVSWYQQTPGQGLQFLFEYFSETQRNKGNFPGRFSGRQFSNSRSEMNVSTLELGDSALYLCASSLEISRQAFTGELFFGEGSRLTVL.

This clonotype came up a few times. This chain links TRBV20-1 with TRBJ2-1; D is unclear. CDR3 length: 14 residues. V lost 1 base, J lost 9 bases, and 16 bases lay in between. In germline, CDR1 is DFQATT, CDR2 SNEGSKA (reference sequence). The CDR3 loop reads CSARVGSGTGEQFF. The CDR3, as DNA: TGCAGTGCTAGAGTAGGATCCGGAACGGGTGAGCAGTTCTTC.

This clonotype was detected many times. The V call is TRBV6-2 or TRBV6-3, the J call TRBJ2-1; no reliable D call. The CDR3 consists of 12 residues. Per the germline V gene, CDR1 is MNHEY and CDR2 is SVGEGT. Deletions cut 6 bases from V and 4 bases from J, with 7 bases between. CDR3 sequence (DNA): TGTGCCAGCAGCAGGCGGTACAATGAGCAGTTCTTC. Its translation is CASSRRYNEQFF.

This clonotype was found a few times. The chain has TRBV7-9 and TRBJ1-1, with D uncertain. Trimming stripped 4 bases from V and 6 bases from J, with 9 bases between. The germline CDR1 and CDR2 sequences are SEHNR and FQNEAQ (reference sequence). The CDR3 has 12 amino acids. The CDR3 sequence is CASSSDPAEAFF. The CDR3 region has the DNA TGTGCCAGCAGCTCGGACCCAGCTGAAGCTTTCTTT.

The rearrangement uses TRBV20-1 and TRBJ2-1; 9 bases map to TRBD2. The CDR3 sequence is 17 residues long. V lost 0 bases and J lost 4; bases outside the gene matches: 10. Germline assignment: CDR1 DFQATT and CDR2 SNEGSKA (reference sequence). The CDR3 coding sequence is TGCAGTGCTAGAGACCGCTCCGGACTAGCGCAATACAATGAGCAGTTCTTC. This translates into CSARDRSGLAQYNEQFF.

This clonotype was counted only a few times. The chain joins TRBV27 to TRBJ2-1; possible D gene TRBD1, 6 bases. The CDR3 runs 14 residues. Between the trimmed V and J ends, which lost 6 bases and 9 bases, there was a span of 18 bases. CDR1 MNHEY and CDR2 SMNVEV come from the germline V gene (reference sequence). DNA for the CDR3: TGTGCCAGCAGCTGGGGGCAGGGGCACAGTGAGCAGTTCTTC. Its protein product is CASSWGQGHSEQFF.

This sequence joins TRBV5-1 and TRBJ2-5; 7 nucleotides agree with TRBD2. Germline assignment: CDR1 SGHRS and CDR2 YFSETQ. Trimming at V came to 4 bases and at J to 5 bases, leaving 17 bases not matched to a gene. The CDR3 consists of 17 residues. In DNA form, the CDR3 reads TGCGCCAGCAGCCCTTTACGTTTGGGCGGGAGTGAGGAGACCCAGTACTTC. Its protein is CASSPLRLGGSEETQYF.

The rearrangement links TRBV2 to TRBJ1-2; no clear D gene. CDR3 size: 11 residues. The germline gives CDR1 SNHLY, CDR2 FYNNEI. The V end was cut by 7 bases, the J end by 3 bases, with 6 bases between. Written as DNA, the CDR3 is TGTGCCAGCATTCAGGACTATGGCTACACCTTC. Translated, it gives CASIQDYGYTF.

This clonotype was found once. V usage is TRBV20-1 and J usage is TRBJ2-6; 7 positions agree with TRBD1. Trimming at V came to 2 bases and at J to 2 bases, leaving 12 bases not matched to a gene. Germline CDR1 is DFQATT and CDR2 is SNEGSKA (reference sequence). CDR3 length: 18 residues. The CDR3 loop is CSARHDAPGTAGANVLTF. CDR3 nucleotides: TGCAGTGCTAGACATGATGCCCCCGGGACAGCTGGGGCCAACGTCCTGACTTTC.

This clonotype was seen a handful of times. This chain links TRBV25-1 with TRBJ2-7; possibly TRBD1 or TRBD2 for D (5 bases each). Germline values: CDR1 MGHDK, CDR2 SYGVNS. V was pared by 1 base and J by 4 bases, with 11 bases between. The CDR3 is 14 amino acids. CDR3: CASSEFGAGYEQYF. In DNA, the CDR3 is TGTGCCAGCAGTGAATTCGGGGCAGGGTACGAGCAGTACTTC.

This clonotype occurred a few times. V usage is TRBV15 and J usage is TRBJ1-3, with TRBD1 as a possible D gene (6 bases). Germline CDR1 and CDR2: LNHNV and YYDKDF (reference sequence). The CDR3 length is 15 residues. V lost 4 bases to trimming and J lost 0 bases, with 10 bases between them. CDR3 sequence reads: CATSTRTDSGNTIYF. In DNA, the CDR3 is TGTGCCACCAGCACAAGGACAGACTCTGGAAACACCATATATTTT.

V usage is TRBV6-2 or TRBV6-3 and J usage is TRBJ1-5; no definite D call. Germline V gives CDR1 MNHEY, CDR2 SVGEGT. The CDR3 contains 16 residues. The ends were cut back, 6 bases at V and 3 bases at J, with 18 bases in the middle. The CDR3 spells CASRPQRGQPNQPQHF. CDR3 DNA: TGTGCCAGCAGGCCCCAGCGAGGGCAGCCCAATCAGCCCCAGCATTTT.

This chain uses TRBV27 with TRBJ2-5; D might be TRBD1 (6 bases). CDR3 length: 15 residues. In germline, CDR1 is MNHEY, CDR2 SMNVEV (reference sequence). V was shortened by 5 bases and J by 5 bases, with 18 bases between the two germline ends. CDR3 region: CASSPHGTNEETQYF. The CDR3 region has the DNA TGTGCCAGCAGTCCCCACGGGACAAACGAGGAGACCCAGTACTTC.

The chain combines TRBV4-2 with TRBJ2-1; 12 nucleotides match TRBD2. Germline V lookup: CDR1 LGHNA, CDR2 YNFKEQ. CDR3 length equals 17 residues. Trimming at V came to 1 base and at J to 2 bases, leaving 3 bases not matched to a gene. In DNA form, the CDR3 reads TGTGCCAGCAGCCAAGCCGGACTAGCGGGAACCTACAATGAGCAGTTCTTC. This gives the protein CASSQAGLAGTYNEQFF.

V is TRBV6-2 or TRBV6-3 and J is TRBJ2-1; possible D gene TRBD1, 5 bases. Trimming left V 0 bases short and J 5 bases short, with 29 bases between. Germline V gene sequence: CDR1 MNHEY, CDR2 SVGEGT. This CDR3 contains 21 residues. CDR3 bases: TGTGCCAGCAGTTACTCGGGTTACAGGCTTCCCCAACTACTAAAGGACAATGAGCAGTTCTTC. This sequence encodes CASSYSGYRLPQLLKDNEQFF.

This clonotype was counted between two and nine times. The V gene is TRBV24-1, the J gene TRBJ2-5; D uncertain. V lost 8 bases and J lost 5, with 11 bases in between. CDR3 length: 12 residues. Germline CDR1 reads KGHDR; CDR2 reads SFDVKD. CDR3 amino acids: CATKGSLETQYF. The CDR3 region has the DNA TGTGCCACCAAAGGTTCTCTGGAGACCCAGTACTTC.

J is TRBJ1-2 and V is TRBV30; D is undetermined. The V end lost 4 bases, the J end lost 4 bases, and 16 bases lay between the germline ends. The CDR3 has 14 amino acids. From germline, CDR1 is GTSNPN and CDR2 SVGIG (reference sequence). CDR3 sequence: CAWNRPGSFYGYTF. CDR3 nucleotides: TGTGCCTGGAATCGCCCGGGGTCCTTCTATGGCTACACCTTC.